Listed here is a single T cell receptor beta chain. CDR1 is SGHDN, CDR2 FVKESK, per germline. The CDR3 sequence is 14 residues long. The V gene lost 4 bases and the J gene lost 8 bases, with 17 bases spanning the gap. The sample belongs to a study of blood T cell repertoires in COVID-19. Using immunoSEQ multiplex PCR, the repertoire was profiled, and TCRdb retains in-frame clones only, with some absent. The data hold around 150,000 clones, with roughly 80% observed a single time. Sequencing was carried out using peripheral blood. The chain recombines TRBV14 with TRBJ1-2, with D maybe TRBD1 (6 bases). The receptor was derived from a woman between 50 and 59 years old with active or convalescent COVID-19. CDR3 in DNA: TGTGCCAGCAGCCGGCTTGGACAGCTCGGGGGCTACACCTTC. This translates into CASSRLGQLGGYTF.